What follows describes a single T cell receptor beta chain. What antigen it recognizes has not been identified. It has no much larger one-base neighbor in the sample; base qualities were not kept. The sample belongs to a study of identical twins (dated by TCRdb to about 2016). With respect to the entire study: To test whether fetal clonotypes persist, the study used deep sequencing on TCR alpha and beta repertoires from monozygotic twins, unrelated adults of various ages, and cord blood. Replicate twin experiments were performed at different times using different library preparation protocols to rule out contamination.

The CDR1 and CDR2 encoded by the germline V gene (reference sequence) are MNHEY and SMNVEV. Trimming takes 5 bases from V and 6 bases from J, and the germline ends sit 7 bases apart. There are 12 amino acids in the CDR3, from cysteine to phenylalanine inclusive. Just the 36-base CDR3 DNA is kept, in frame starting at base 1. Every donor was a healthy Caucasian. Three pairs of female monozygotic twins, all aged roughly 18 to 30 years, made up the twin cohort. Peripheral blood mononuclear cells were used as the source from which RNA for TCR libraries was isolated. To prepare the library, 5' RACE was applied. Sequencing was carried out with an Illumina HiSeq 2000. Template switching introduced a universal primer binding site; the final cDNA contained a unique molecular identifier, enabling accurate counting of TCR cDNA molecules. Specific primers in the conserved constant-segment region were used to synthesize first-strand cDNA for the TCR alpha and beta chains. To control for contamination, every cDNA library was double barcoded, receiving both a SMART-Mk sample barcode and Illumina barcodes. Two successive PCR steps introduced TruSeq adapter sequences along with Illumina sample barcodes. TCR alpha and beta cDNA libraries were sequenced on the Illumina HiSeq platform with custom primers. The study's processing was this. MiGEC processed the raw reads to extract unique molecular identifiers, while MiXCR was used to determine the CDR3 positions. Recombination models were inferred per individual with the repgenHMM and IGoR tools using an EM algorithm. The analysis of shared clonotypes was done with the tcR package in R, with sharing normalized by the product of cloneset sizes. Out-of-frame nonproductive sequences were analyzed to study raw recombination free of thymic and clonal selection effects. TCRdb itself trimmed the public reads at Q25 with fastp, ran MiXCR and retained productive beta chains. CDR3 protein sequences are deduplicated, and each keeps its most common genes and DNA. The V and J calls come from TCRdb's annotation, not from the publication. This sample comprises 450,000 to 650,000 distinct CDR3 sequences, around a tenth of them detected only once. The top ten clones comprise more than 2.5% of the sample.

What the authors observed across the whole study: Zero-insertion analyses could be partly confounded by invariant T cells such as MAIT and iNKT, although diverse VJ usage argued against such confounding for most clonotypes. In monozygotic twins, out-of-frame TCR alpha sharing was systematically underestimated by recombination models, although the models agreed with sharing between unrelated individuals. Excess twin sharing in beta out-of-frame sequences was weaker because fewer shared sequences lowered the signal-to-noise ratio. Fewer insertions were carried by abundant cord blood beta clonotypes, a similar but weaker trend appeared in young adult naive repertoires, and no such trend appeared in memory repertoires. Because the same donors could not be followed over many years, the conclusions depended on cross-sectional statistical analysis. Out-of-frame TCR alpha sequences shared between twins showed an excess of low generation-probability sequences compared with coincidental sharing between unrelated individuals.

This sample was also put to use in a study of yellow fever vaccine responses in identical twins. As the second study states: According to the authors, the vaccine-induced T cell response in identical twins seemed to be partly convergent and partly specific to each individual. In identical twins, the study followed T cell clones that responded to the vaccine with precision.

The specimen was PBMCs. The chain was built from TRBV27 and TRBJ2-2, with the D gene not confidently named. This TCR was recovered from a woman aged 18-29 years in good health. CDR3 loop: CASSPYSGELFF. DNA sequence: TGTGCCAGCAGTCCCTACTCCGGGGAGCTGTTTTTT.